These T cell receptor beta chains were read from a single sample in a study of T cell changes during pregnancy in multiple sclerosis. Data came from immunoSEQ multiplex PCR; TCRdb stores just in-frame clones and leaves some out. The sample carries approximately 57,000 clones, approximately 89% recorded once. The sequencing here drew on peripheral blood, taken after pregnancy. These receptors were taken from a female donor in good health, enrolled as a control in a pregnancy study. CDR3s include the opening cysteine and the closing phenylalanine or tryptophan. The D gene is left open where the match is weak. Rows may omit the clone size; those that give it use once, few, many or a size class.

>-|TRBJ2-1|TRBV5-1|-
TGCGCCAGCAGCCCCTATGGGGGGTCCTACAATGAGCAGTTCTTC
CASSPYGGSYNEQFF
>-|TRBJ2-2|TRBV7-9|-
TGTGCCAGCAGCCCGACGACAGGCACCGGGGAGCTGTTTTTT
CASSPTTGTGELFF
>-|TRBJ2-3|TRBV18|once
TGTGCCAGCTCCCCTGGAGTCGACACAGATACGCAGTATTTT
CASSPGVDTDTQYF
>TRBD2|TRBJ2-1|TRBV10-3|-
TGTGCCATCAGTACTAGCGGGGCCTACAATGAGCAGTTCTTC
CAISTSGAYNEQFF
>-|TRBJ2-1|TRBV2|-
TGTGCCAGCAGTGACACAGAAAGGGGATACAATGAGCAGTTCTTC
CASSDTERGYNEQFF
>-|TRBJ1-5|TRBV4-1|-
TGCGCCAGCAGCCAAGGGGGCAGGGGCGCGGGCAATCAGCCCCAGCATTTT
CASSQGGRGAGNQPQHF
>TRBD1|TRBJ1-4|TRBV7-2|once
TGTGCCAGCAGCTTAGGAGGCAGGGGGGAACTGTTTTTT
CASSLGGRGELFF
>TRBD1|TRBJ1-2|TRBV5-6|-
TGTGCCAGCAGCTTGGACGCGGGACAGAGCTATGGCTACACCTTC
CASSLDAGQSYGYTF
>TRBD2|TRBJ2-5|TRBV27|-
TGTGCCAGCAGTCATGGACTAGCGTGGGAGACCCAGTACTTC
CASSHGLAWETQYF
>TRBD2|TRBJ2-1|TRBV28|-
TGTGCCAGCAGTTTAATCCTAGCGGGAGGGCCAGGTGAGCAGTTCTTC
CASSLILAGGPGEQFF
>-|TRBJ1-3|TRBV7-9|-
TGTGCCAGCAGACCTCCCCAGGTTGGAAACACCATATATTTT
CASRPPQVGNTIYF
>-|TRBJ1-5|TRBV6-5|-
TGTGCCAGCAGCCGCGGGGCAGACGGGGCGCCCCAGCATTTT
CASSRGADGAPQHF
>TRBD1|TRBJ1-2|TRBV5-3|-
TGTGCCAGAAGCCCCGCTGGGACAGTCTATGGCTACACCTTC
CARSPAGTVYGYTF
>TRBD2|TRBJ2-7|TRBV5-4|-
TGTGCCAGCAGTTTACGACTAGCGGGGTTTCCATACGAGCAGTACTTC
CASSLRLAGFPYEQYF
>TRBD1|TRBJ1-2|TRBV27|-
TGTGCCAGCAGTGGGACAGGGGCCTATGGCTACACCTTC
CASSGTGAYGYTF
>TRBD1|TRBJ1-1|TRBV19|few
TGTGCCAGTAGTGGGACAGGGTCGTGGACTGAAGCTTTCTTT
CASSGTGSWTEAFF
>-|TRBJ2-2|TRBV5-6|few
TGTGCCAGCAGCTTGTTTACGATAGTCCTAAACACCGGGGAGCTGTTTTTT
CASSLFTIVLNTGELFF
>TRBD2|TRBJ2-7|TRBV15|-
TGTGCCACCAGCAGAGAGAGACTAGCGGATTTGCAGTACTTC
CATSRERLADLQYF
>TRBD1|TRBJ1-1|TRBV19|-
TGTGCCAGTAGTCCACCGGGACAGGGGGCAAGGGCTGAAGCTTTCTTT
CASSPPGQGARAEAFF
>TRBD1|TRBJ1-1|TRBV15|-
TGTGCCACCAGCAGAGGACAGGGGGAAGGGAACACTGAAGCTTTCTTT
CATSRGQGEGNTEAFF
>-|TRBJ2-1|TRBV29-1|-
TGCAGCGTCCCCAGTAGGGGGGAGCAGTTCTTC
CSVPSRGEQFF
>TRBD1|TRBJ1-2|TRBV18|-
TGTGCCAGCTCACCTGGACAGGGGTGGGGCTACACCTTC
CASSPGQGWGYTF
>-|TRBJ1-6|TRBV28|-
TGTGCCAGCAGTTTACAGGGGTCGAATAATTCACCCCTCCACTTT
CASSLQGSNNSPLHF
>TRBD1|TRBJ2-2|TRBV6-5|once
TGTGCCACCTCTAGACAGGGGAACACCGGGGAGCTGTTTTTT
CATSRQGNTGELFF
>-|TRBJ1-3|TRBV5-1|-
TGCGCCAGCAGCTTGGGACAGAACTCTGGAAACACCATATATTTT
CASSLGQNSGNTIYF
>TRBD2|TRBJ2-1|TRBV19|-
TGTGCCAGTAGTCCGCTCACCGGGCCCGGGACTAGATACAATGAGCAGTTCTTC
CASSPLTGPGTRYNEQFF
>TRBD2|TRBJ2-4|TRBV9|-
TGTGCCAGCAGCGTTAGCGGGGGGGTAGACATTCAGTACTTC
CASSVSGGVDIQYF
>TRBD1|TRBJ1-2|TRBV5-6|-
TGTGCCAGCAGCGGGGACAGGGTGGTCTATGGCTACACCTTC
CASSGDRVVYGYTF
>-|TRBJ1-2|TRBV28|-
TGTGCCAGCAGGAACGGAGCCTTTCTTAACTATGGCTACACCTTC
CASRNGAFLNYGYTF
>TRBD1|TRBJ1-1|TRBV19|-
TGTGCCAGTAGTAGCTGGACAGGAACAATTGAAGCTTTCTTT
CASSSWTGTIEAFF
>TRBD2|TRBJ2-3|TRBV7-9|-
TGTGCCAGCAGCCCACATAGCGGGAGGGCCGGGGCAGATACGCAGTATTTT
CASSPHSGRAGADTQYF
>-|TRBJ2-7|TRBV7-2|-
TGTGCCAGCAGCCTAGGGGGGGGAGATCCTCACGAGCAGTACTTC
CASSLGGGDPHEQYF
>-|TRBJ1-1|TRBV5-1|-
TGCGCCAGCAGCTTGACGCTAAACAGGGTTATTGGCACTGAAGCTTTCTTT
CASSLTLNRVIGTEAFF
>TRBD2|TRBJ2-5|TRBV5-6|few
TGTGCCAGCAGCGTCTTACTAGCGGGGGAAGTAGAGACCCAGTACTTC
CASSVLLAGEVETQYF
>TRBD1|TRBJ2-3|TRBV19|-
TGTGCCAGTAGTATAGGCCCCGGACAGGGGGCTAGCACAGATACGCAGTATTTT
CASSIGPGQGASTDTQYF
>TRBD1|TRBJ2-7|TRBV27|-
TGTGCCAGCAGCCCTGGGACAGGTCTATCCTACGAGCAGTACTTC
CASSPGTGLSYEQYF
>-|TRBJ1-3|TRBV28|-
TGTGCCAGCAGTTTATCATTAGGGGGCTCTGGAAACACCATATATTTT
CASSLSLGGSGNTIYF
>-|TRBJ1-1|TRBV5-5|-
TGTGCCAGCAGCTTGACAGGGATAATGAACACTGAAGCTTTCTTT
CASSLTGIMNTEAFF
>-|TRBJ2-2|TRBV5-6|-
TGTGCCAGCAGCTCGCTCGGACAGCAGACCGGGGAGCTGTTTTTT
CASSSLGQQTGELFF
>-|TRBJ2-3|TRBV5-1|-
TGCGCCAGCAGCTTGGGAGCAGGCTCCACAGATACGCAGTATTTT
CASSLGAGSTDTQYF
>-|TRBJ1-1|TRBV6-6|-
TGTGCCAGCAGTTACCAGGGGCTGAACACTGAAGCTTTCTTT
CASSYQGLNTEAFF
>-|TRBJ2-2|TRBV19|few
TGTGCCAGTAGTAGCTTGGCAGGTCGGACCGGGGAGCTGTTTTTT
CASSSLAGRTGELFF
>TRBD2|TRBJ2-3|TRBV4-2|few
TGTGCCAGCAGCCAAGATGCGGGAGGGCCAGATACGCAGTATTTT
CASSQDAGGPDTQYF